This T cell receptor (beta chain) appears in the sequencing data of a study of CD8 T cells in Susac syndrome. Random hexamers were used to reverse transcribe about 0.5 to 1 ug of RNA. The CDR3 of TCR beta was amplified by immunoSEQ multiplex PCR across 54 Vbeta and 13 Jbeta. TCRdb analysed the immunoSEQ multiplex PCR reads with MiXCR anew, one entry per CDR3 protein. The sample lists roughly 80,000 distinct CDR3 sequences; roughly 90% were seen once. The length of the CDR3 is 14 residues. The V gene's germline CDR1 is SGHVS and CDR2 FNYEAQ. V dropped 5 bases and J dropped 6; count of bases not matched to a gene: 7. Sequencing of TCR beta was carried out in blood CD8+ and CD4+ T cells.

The chain is built from TRBV7-6 and TRBJ1-1; 9 bases line up with TRBD1. Sequenced material: CD8+ T cells from PBMCs. This TCR was sampled from a human donor with multiple sclerosis. DNA of the CDR3: TGTGCCAGCAGCCCCCGGACAGGGGTGGCTGAAGCTTTCTTT. Its protein is CASSPRTGVAEAFF.